The 26 T cell receptor beta chains given below trace back to one sample, sequenced in a study of CD8 T cells in ankylosing spondylitis. TCRdb re-called the 5' RACE reads through MiXCR, storing one row per CDR3 protein. The table shows about 250,000 distinct CDR3 sequences, with roughly a tenth occurring only once. The specimen was blood, either unsorted or a sorted T cell fraction (not recorded which). Receptors were obtained from a male donor with ankylosing spondylitis or in good health (not recorded which).

The chain recombines TRBV6-1 with TRBJ1-2; the match to TRBD1 covers 9 bases. The CDR3 totals 15 residues. Per germline, CDR1 MNHNS and CDR2 SASEGT. J was trimmed by 8 bases and V by 5 bases; bases with no gene match: 12. CDR3 in amino acids: CASSTRDREVGGYTF. The CDR3 DNA sequence: TGTGCCAGCAGTACCCGGGACAGGGAAGTTGGGGGCTACACCTTC.

This clonotype was counted once. CDR3 loop: CASSLQQSSPLHF. In nucleotides, the CDR3 is TGTGCCAGCAGCTTGCAACAAAGTTCACCCCTCCACTTT. This rearrangement joins TRBV7-2 to TRBJ1-6; D gene uncertain. This CDR3 has 13 residues. V gave up 3 bases and J gave up 9 bases, with 9 bases separating them. From germline, CDR1 is SGHTA and CDR2 FQGNSA.

This clonotype showed up many times. V and J are TRBV20-1 and TRBJ2-1; a weak D match, TRBD2 (7 bases). Germline V lookup: CDR1 DFQATT, CDR2 SNEGSKA (reference sequence). Trimming cost V 5 bases and J 8 bases, with 16 bases left between them. The CDR3 consists of 13 residues. The CDR3 region is CSAWRGEGYEQFF. CDR3 DNA: TGCAGTGCTTGGAGGGGGGAGGGCTATGAGCAGTTCTTC.

This clonotype was detected ten times or more. J is TRBJ1-4 and V is TRBV20-1, with D possibly TRBD1 on 5 matching bases. Germline V gene data show CDR1 as DFQATT and CDR2 as SNEGSKA (reference sequence). The CDR3 length is 12 residues. Between the trimmed V and J ends, which lost 6 bases and 8 bases, there was a span of 13 bases. This CDR3 is CSATGGEEKLFF. CDR3 in DNA: TGCAGTGCGACGGGAGGGGAGGAAAAACTGTTTTTT.

The table lists this clonotype with many counts. The chain recombines TRBV5-1 with TRBJ1-1; tentative D call: TRBD1 (5 bases). The CDR3 is 17 residues long. Germline lookup yields CDR1 SGHRS and CDR2 YFSETQ. V was pared by 0 bases and J by 8 bases, with 23 bases between. The CDR3 DNA sequence: TGCGCCAGCAGCTTGGGGCCCAGTGGCGCGGGGGTAAGAGAAGCTTTCTTT. Protein product: CASSLGPSGAGVREAFF. Supplemented by reference TRBV5-1 and TRBJ1-1, the full variable domain reads KAGVTQTPRYLIKTRGQQVTLSCSPISGHRSVSWYQQTPGQGLQFLFEYFSETQRNKGNFPGRFSGRQFSNSRSEMNVSTLELGDSALYLCASSLGPSGAGVREAFFGQGTRLTVV.

At least ten counts were recorded for this clonotype. V gene TRBV12-3 or TRBV12-4 combines with J gene TRBJ2-2; 9 nucleotides line up with TRBD2. The CDR3 length is 15 residues. The V segment lost 2 bases and the J segment 7 bases; nucleotides outside the gene matches: 5. CDR3: CASSLRGGAFGELFF. CDR3 DNA: TGTGCCAGCAGTTTACGCGGGGGGGCCTTCGGGGAGCTGTTTTTT.

This clonotype was seen a few times. The chain employs TRBV4-1 and TRBJ2-1; 9 positions agree with TRBD2. The CDR3 is 16 residues long. CDR1 and CDR2 (germline): MGHRA, YSYEKL. With V trimmed by 0 bases and J by 6 bases, 6 bases remained unmatched. CDR3 in amino acids: CASSQDPQRGANEQFF. The CDR3 coding sequence is TGCGCCAGCAGCCAAGACCCCCAGCGGGGGGCCAATGAGCAGTTCTTC.

The rearrangement joins TRBV20-1 to TRBJ2-7; D is perhaps TRBD2 (7 bases). Germline V CDR1 and CDR2: DFQATT, SNEGSKA (reference sequence). Trimming removed 5 bases from V and 2 bases from J, with 16 bases in between. The CDR3 has 14 residues. CDR3: CSALGAGVTYEQYF. Written as DNA, the CDR3 is TGCAGTGCTTTGGGGGCGGGGGTGACCTACGAGCAGTACTTC.

This clonotype was counted ten times or more. The V and J genes are TRBV6-1 and TRBJ2-1, with D possibly being TRBD2 (6 bases). The length of the CDR3 is 15 residues. The germline gives CDR1 MNHNS, CDR2 SASEGT. V was cut by 5 bases and J by 5 bases, with 16 bases left in between. The CDR3 loop reads CASSRDFAQNNEQFF. The CDR3 bases are TGTGCCAGCAGTCGGGACTTCGCCCAAAACAATGAGCAGTTCTTC.

This clonotype has at least ten counts. J is TRBJ1-5 and V is TRBV27, with 7 bases that match TRBD1. Looked up from germline, CDR1 is MNHEY and CDR2 is SMNVEV (reference sequence). V lost 4 bases and J lost 4; bases outside the gene matches: 10. The CDR3 runs to 16 residues. For the CDR3, the DNA is TGTGCCAGCAGTTCCCGACAGGGCAGAGTTAATCAGCCCCAGCATTTT. Amino acids: CASSSRQGRVNQPQHF.

This clonotype was counted a few times. This chain connects TRBV6-2 or TRBV6-3 to TRBJ2-1; the match to TRBD1 covers 7 bases. Germline V gene lookup returns CDR1 MNHEY and CDR2 SVGEGT. V lost 7 bases to trimming and J lost 1 base; unmatched junction nucleotides: 19. The length of the CDR3 is 19 residues. Written as DNA, the CDR3 is TGTGCCAGCAACCCCTGGACAGGCCGACTCGTCGATTCCTACAATGAGCAGTTCTTC. It encodes CASNPWTGRLVDSYNEQFF.

In this sample, this clonotype turned up many times. The rearrangement links TRBV10-3 to TRBJ1-1; TRBD1 matches 9 bases. Losses at the gene ends were 6 bases for V and 0 bases for J; bases not matched to a gene: 8. Germline V CDR1 and CDR2: ENHRY, SYGVKD. The CDR3 sequence is 16 residues long. DNA of the CDR3: TGTGCCATCAGCCCCTCGGGACAGGGAATGAACACTGAAGCTTTCTTT. Encoded protein: CAISPSGQGMNTEAFF.

At least ten counts were recorded for this clonotype. The chain links TRBV21-1 to TRBJ1-5; the table's D call of TRBD1 was not tested on the DNA. TRBV21-1 is reported as a pseudogene. The CDR3 length is 16 residues. The CDR3 reads CASSKARQAANRPQHF. The CDR3 coding sequence is TGTGCCAGCAGCAAAGCTCGACAGGCGGCCAATCGGCCCCAGCATTTT.

This clonotype was seen many times. This chain joins TRBV20-1 and TRBJ2-1; 11 nucleotides match TRBD2. CDR1 and CDR2 (germline): DFQATT, SNEGSKA (reference sequence). V was clipped by 6 bases and J by 8 bases; unmatched bases: 9. CDR3 length: 14 residues. DNA of the CDR3: TGCAGTGCCTCGTTAGCGGGAGGGCTCTATGAGCAGTTCTTC. Its protein is CSASLAGGLYEQFF.

This clonotype was observed at least ten times. V and J are TRBV12-3 or TRBV12-4 and TRBJ2-1; D not certain. This CDR3 is 11 amino acids long. The germline V and J ends were trimmed by 4 bases and 10 bases, with 8 bases remaining between them. The CDR3 coding sequence is TGTGCCAGCAGTTGGATTGGAGAGCAGTTCTTC. Protein: CASSWIGEQFF.

The V gene is TRBV7-2, the J gene TRBJ2-3, with 8 bases aligning to TRBD2. Germline V gene sequence: CDR1 SGHTA, CDR2 FQGNSA. With 4 bases clipped from V and 0 bases from J, the junction kept 6 bases outside the gene matches. This CDR3 contains 16 residues. CDR3: CASSSRLAISTDTQYF. In nucleotides, the CDR3 is TGTGCCAGCAGCTCGCGACTAGCGATTAGCACAGATACGCAGTATTTT.

This clonotype has at least ten counts. CDR3 in amino acids: CASSPGQGYYEQYF. CDR3 sequence (DNA): TGCGCCAGCAGCCCCGGACAGGGGTATTACGAGCAGTACTTC. J is TRBJ2-7 and V is TRBV5-1; TRBD1 aligns across 9 bases. Per the germline V gene, CDR1 is SGHRS and CDR2 is YFSETQ. There are 14 residues in the CDR3. With 4 bases clipped from V and 4 bases from J, the junction kept 6 bases outside the gene matches.

In its sample, this clonotype was seen many times. This chain links TRBV2 with TRBJ2-7; D is undetermined. V was cut by 6 bases and J by 2 bases, with 5 bases left in between. The germline gives CDR1 SNHLY, CDR2 FYNNEI. The CDR3 has 11 residues. This CDR3 is CASSVPYEQYF. In DNA, the CDR3 is TGTGCCAGCAGCGTACCCTACGAGCAGTACTTC.

In this sample, this clonotype turned up many times. The chain is built from TRBV20-1 and TRBJ1-5; TRBD1 might be the D (6 bases). This CDR3 is built from 13 residues. Germline values: CDR1 DFQATT, CDR2 SNEGSKA (reference sequence). The V end was cut by 3 bases, the J end by 4 bases, with 10 bases between. As DNA, the CDR3 is TGCAGTGCTAGGGACAGCGTAAATCAGCCCCAGCATTTT. The encoded protein is CSARDSVNQPQHF.

This clonotype was seen ten or more times. The chain recombines TRBV7-2 with TRBJ2-7; tentatively, D is TRBD1 (5 bases). Germline V gene data show CDR1 as SGHTA and CDR2 as FQGNSA. The V end was cut by 5 bases, the J end by 2 bases, with 16 bases between. The CDR3 is 15 residues long. CDR3 residues: CASSPRGSTAYEQYF. CDR3 sequence (DNA): TGTGCCAGCAGCCCTAGGGGTTCGACCGCCTACGAGCAGTACTTC.

This clonotype was recorded many times. This CDR3 reads CASSQGQGGLTEAFF. The DNA for the CDR3 is TGTGCCAGCAGCCAAGGACAGGGTGGGCTTACTGAAGCTTTCTTT. This chain joins TRBV3-1 and TRBJ1-1; 7 bases fit TRBD1. CDR1 is LGHDT and CDR2 is YNNKEL in the germline V gene (reference sequence). V trimming: 1 base; J trimming: 5 bases; junction bases outside the gene matches: 7. This CDR3 is built from 15 residues. Looking up the rest from reference TRBV3-1 and TRBJ1-1 gives the full variable domain: DTAVSQTPKYLVTQMGNDKSIKCEQNLGHDTMYWYKQDSKKFLKIMFSYNNKELIINETVPNRFSPKSPDKAHLNLHINSLELGDSAVYFCASSQGQGGLTEAFFGQGTRLTVV.

On this clonotype itself: This may be a read error: a much more frequent sequence differs by one nucleotide. The CDR3 loop is CASSLGKYQETQYF. The CDR3 nucleotides are TGTGCCAGCAGCTTAGGCAAGTACCAAGAGACCCAGTACTTC. The chain couples TRBV11-1 to TRBJ2-5; D not resolved. The germline CDR1 and CDR2 sequences are SGHAT and FQDESV (reference sequence). Trimming pared 1 base from V and 0 bases from J, leaving 6 bases between. The CDR3 consists of 14 residues.

This clonotype was seen at least ten times. V usage is TRBV30 and J usage is TRBJ2-2; D may be TRBD2 (6 bases). The CDR3 runs to 14 residues. In germline, CDR1 is GTSNPN, CDR2 SVGIG (reference sequence). V dropped 4 bases and J dropped 4 bases, with 13 bases sitting between them. DNA of the CDR3: TGTGCCTGGACTCATCCCGGGAGCACCGGGGAGCTGTTTTTT. It yields the protein CAWTHPGSTGELFF.

This clonotype was observed at least ten times. V is TRBV4-2 and J is TRBJ2-7, with 8 bases identical to TRBD2. CDR1 is LGHNA and CDR2 is YNFKEQ in the germline V gene. This CDR3 is 16 amino acids long. The J segment lost 4 bases and the V segment lost 2 bases, leaving 10 bases of the junction unmatched. CDR3 amino acids: CASSQFLGLGSYEQYF. CDR3 in DNA: TGTGCCAGCAGCCAATTTCTGGGACTAGGTAGTTACGAGCAGTACTTC.

This clonotype has a count of ten or more. The chain employs TRBV7-2 and TRBJ2-1; D may be TRBD1 or TRBD2 (5 bases each). The CDR3 length is 15 residues. Germline-derived CDR1 and CDR2 are SGHTA and FQGNSA. V gave up 1 base and J gave up 5 bases, with 12 bases separating them. CDR3 region: CASSLVSGRDNEQFF. The CDR3 bases are TGTGCCAGCAGCTTAGTCTCGGGACGAGACAATGAGCAGTTCTTC.

The table lists this clonotype with many counts. The CDR3, as DNA: TGCAGTGCCCACAGACCTCGGGGGGTCGCAGATACGCAGTATTTT. It is translated as CSAHRPRGVADTQYF. The J gene is TRBJ2-3, the V gene TRBV20-1; 7 bases map to TRBD2. This CDR3 region has 15 residues. Trimming took 6 bases from V and 4 from J; bases not matched to a gene: 13. Per germline, CDR1 DFQATT and CDR2 SNEGSKA (reference sequence).